This TCR beta chain was captured by sequencing in a study of T-cell memory formation after mild COVID-19. Per the germline V gene, CDR1 is SGHTA and CDR2 is FQGNSA. V was pared by 3 bases and J by 1 base, with 12 bases between. CDR3 size: 15 residues. TCRdb independently ran MiXCR on the 5' RACE reads; one entry per CDR3 protein. The table records roughly 43,000 distinct CDR3 sequences, more than 9% of them present only once. The TCR originated in an adult woman who had mild COVID-19 (a few samples of this study predate the infection). Cell type and time point are not known. What was sequenced was PBMCs or a T cell subset sorted from them (not recorded which). The chain recombines TRBV7-2 with TRBJ1-1; D uncertain. The CDR3 region is CASSLEAVRNTEAFF. The CDR3 DNA reads TGTGCCAGCAGCTTGGAGGCAGTGAGGAACACTGAAGCTTTCTTT. Variable domain in full (rest from reference TRBV7-2 and TRBJ1-1): GAGVSQSPSNKVTEKGKDVELRCDPISGHTALYWYRQSLGQGLEFLIYFQGNSAPDKSGLPSDRFSAERTGGSVSTLTIQRTQQEDSAVYLCASSLEAVRNTEAFFGQGTRLTVV.